The clone carrying this TCR beta chain was observed a handful of times. Its antigen is still unknown. MiXCR, run by TCRdb on the reads, gives a single entry per CDR3 protein. The sample lists under 800,000 distinct CDR3 sequences; 20% to 25% were seen once. The data were obtained in a study of T cell repertoires in cytomegalovirus infection. Study findings and constraints: HLA-C-restricted TCR beta clonotypes specific for CMV led the ex vivo response. Summed public TCR beta family frequency identified CMV carriers bearing the relevant HLA.

The CDR3 is 16 residues long. The germline CDR1 and CDR2 sequences are SNHLY and FYNNEI. Trimming left V 6 bases short and J 4 bases short, with 20 bases between. The specimen sequenced was CD8+ T cells from PBMCs. This TCR was recovered from a human donor in good health (CMV status not recorded). Some clones in this sample may be carry-over from other donors' samples. This chain connects TRBV2 to TRBJ2-3; TRBD2 might be the D (7 bases). The CDR3 loop reads CASSPPIGGGSDTQYF. The CDR3 nucleotides are TGTGCCAGCAGCCCCCCGATAGGCGGGGGCTCAGATACGCAGTATTTT.